These T cell receptor beta chains were read from a single sample in a study of blood T cell repertoires in COVID-19. Using immunoSEQ multiplex PCR, the repertoire was profiled, and TCRdb retains in-frame clones only, with some absent. The repertoire includes around 220,000 clones, about 90% of them detected once, and 1.5% sits in the top ten. The source material was peripheral blood. The receptors shown here come from a man aged 18 to 29 with active or convalescent COVID-19. Each CDR3 is given with its conserved first and last residue. The D gene is left open where the match is weak. Part of the rows lack a size; the others show once, few, many or a class for expanded clones.

V gene: TRBV7-9; D gene: .; J gene: TRBJ1-1; clone size: .; CDR3 DNA: TGTGCCAGCAGCTTATATCGAAGGGCAGGGTACGAGGCTTTCTTT; CDR3 protein: CASSLYRRAGYEAFF
V gene: TRBV10-2; D gene: .; J gene: TRBJ1-5; clone size: .; CDR3 DNA: TGCGCCACCAAACAGTGGACTAATCAGCCCCAGCATTTT; CDR3 protein: CATKQWTNQPQHF
V gene: TRBV5-1; D gene: .; J gene: TRBJ2-7; clone size: .; CDR3 DNA: TGCGCCAGCAGCTGGGGGACAAGCTCCTACGAGCAGTACTTC; CDR3 protein: CASSWGTSSYEQYF
V gene: TRBV15; D gene: TRBD2; J gene: TRBJ2-7; clone size: .; CDR3 DNA: TGTGCCACCTCAGGGACTAGTCCCTACGAGCAGTACTTC; CDR3 protein: CATSGTSPYEQYF
V gene: TRBV5-1; D gene: .; J gene: TRBJ1-6; clone size: .; CDR3 DNA: TGCGCCAGCAGCTTAGAAAACGGCTATAATTCACCCCTCCACTTT; CDR3 protein: CASSLENGYNSPLHF
V gene: TRBV7-9; D gene: .; J gene: TRBJ1-1; clone size: .; CDR3 DNA: TGTGCCAGCAGCTTAACAGGGCTGAACACTGAAGCTTTCTTT; CDR3 protein: CASSLTGLNTEAFF
V gene: TRBV6-5; D gene: TRBD1; J gene: TRBJ2-7; clone size: .; CDR3 DNA: TGTGCCAGCAGTTACTCGTACAGGGGGATGTCCTACGAGCAGTACTTC; CDR3 protein: CASSYSYRGMSYEQYF
V gene: TRBV19; D gene: .; J gene: TRBJ2-2; clone size: medium-sized; CDR3 DNA: TGTGCCAGTAGTATTAGCACCGGGGAGCTGTTTTTT; CDR3 protein: CASSISTGELFF
V gene: TRBV28; D gene: .; J gene: TRBJ2-7; clone size: .; CDR3 DNA: TGTGCCAGCAGTTTAATGGCCCGCTCCTACGAGCAGTACTTC; CDR3 protein: CASSLMARSYEQYF
V gene: TRBV9; D gene: .; J gene: TRBJ1-2; clone size: .; CDR3 DNA: TGTGCCAGCAGCCCGGACAGCCCAGGAGGCTATGGCTACACCTTC; CDR3 protein: CASSPDSPGGYGYTF
V gene: TRBV5-1; D gene: .; J gene: TRBJ1-1; clone size: .; CDR3 DNA: TGCGCCAGCAGCTTGGATCAGGGATCGAACACTGAAGCTTTCTTT; CDR3 protein: CASSLDQGSNTEAFF
V gene: TRBV2; D gene: .; J gene: TRBJ1-5; clone size: once; CDR3 DNA: TGTGCCAGCAGTGATGGCCGTAGCAATCAGCCCCAGCATTTT; CDR3 protein: CASSDGRSNQPQHF
V gene: TRBV30; D gene: TRBD1; J gene: TRBJ1-1; clone size: .; CDR3 DNA: TGTGCCCGTTCAGGGACAGTAAGTCCTAACACTGAAGCTTTCTTT; CDR3 protein: CARSGTVSPNTEAFF
V gene: TRBV6-5; D gene: TRBD2; J gene: TRBJ2-7; clone size: .; CDR3 DNA: TGTGCCAGCAGGCCAGCGGGAGCCCACGAGCAGTACTTC; CDR3 protein: CASRPAGAHEQYF
V gene: TRBV19; D gene: .; J gene: TRBJ1-2; clone size: .; CDR3 DNA: TGTGCCAGTAGTCCCCCGACAGCTTTCTATGGCTACACCTTC; CDR3 protein: CASSPPTAFYGYTF
V gene: TRBV5-1; D gene: TRBD1; J gene: TRBJ2-7; clone size: .; CDR3 DNA: TGCGCCAGCAGCCACTTAGAGGGACAGGGCTCCTACGAGCAGTACTTC; CDR3 protein: CASSHLEGQGSYEQYF
V gene: TRBV28; D gene: .; J gene: TRBJ2-3; clone size: once; CDR3 DNA: TGTGCCAGCACCCCCCGAGGGGCGGGGGAAAGGGGGACGCAGTATTTT; CDR3 protein: CASTPRGAGERGTQYF
V gene: TRBV28; D gene: TRBD1; J gene: TRBJ1-1; clone size: .; CDR3 DNA: TGTGCCAGCAGGGCGGGACAGGTGAAGGCTGAAGCTTTCTTT; CDR3 protein: CASRAGQVKAEAFF
V gene: TRBV27; D gene: .; J gene: TRBJ1-2; clone size: .; CDR3 DNA: TGTGCCAGCAGTTTTCCGGGGGGCTATGGCTACACCTTC; CDR3 protein: CASSFPGGYGYTF
V gene: TRBV29-1; D gene: TRBD2; J gene: TRBJ2-7; clone size: .; CDR3 DNA: TGCAGCGTCGTACTAGCGGGAGGACCCTACGAGCAGTACTTC; CDR3 protein: CSVVLAGGPYEQYF
V gene: TRBV27; D gene: .; J gene: TRBJ1-1; clone size: few; CDR3 DNA: TGTGCCAGCAGAGGGGCAGGGAGGGTCACTGAAGCTTTCTTT; CDR3 protein: CASRGAGRVTEAFF
V gene: TRBV30; D gene: .; J gene: TRBJ1-5; clone size: .; CDR3 DNA: TGTGCCTGGAGTGCCTGGACTCTAGATCAGCCCCAGCATTTT; CDR3 protein: CAWSAWTLDQPQHF
V gene: TRBV7-9; D gene: TRBD1; J gene: TRBJ2-1; clone size: .; CDR3 DNA: TGTGCCCAAGCCCGGGACAGTAACAATGAGCAGTTCTTC; CDR3 protein: CAQARDSNNEQFF
V gene: TRBV28; D gene: TRBD1; J gene: TRBJ2-7; clone size: .; CDR3 DNA: TGTGCCAGCAGTGACTCCCTGGACAGGGTAACCTACGAGCAGTACTTC; CDR3 protein: CASSDSLDRVTYEQYF
V gene: TRBV10-3; D gene: .; J gene: TRBJ1-5; clone size: .; CDR3 DNA: TGTGCCATCAGTCGACAGAACGCTCAGCCCCAGCATTTT; CDR3 protein: CAISRQNAQPQHF
V gene: TRBV6-1; D gene: .; J gene: TRBJ1-4; clone size: .; CDR3 DNA: TGTGCCAGCAGTGTATTCGGCGGGGGCGAAGGGACAACTAATGAAAAACTGTTTTTT; CDR3 protein: CASSVFGGGEGTTNEKLFF
V gene: TRBV19; D gene: .; J gene: TRBJ1-2; clone size: .; CDR3 DNA: TGTGCCAGTAGTATAGAGGGACTATCCTATGGCTACACCTTC; CDR3 protein: CASSIEGLSYGYTF
V gene: TRBV5-6; D gene: .; J gene: TRBJ2-7; clone size: .; CDR3 DNA: TGTGCCAGCAGCTTAGCAGGAAGACCCTCCTACGAGCAGTACTTC; CDR3 protein: CASSLAGRPSYEQYF
V gene: TRBV10-3; D gene: TRBD2; J gene: TRBJ2-3; clone size: .; CDR3 DNA: TGTGCCATCAGACCGACTAGCGGGAACCCAACAGATACGCAGTATTTT; CDR3 protein: CAIRPTSGNPTDTQYF
V gene: TRBV5-1; D gene: TRBD1; J gene: TRBJ1-2; clone size: .; CDR3 DNA: TGCGCCAGCACCGGGGCAGGGGGCAACTATGGCTACACCTTC; CDR3 protein: CASTGAGGNYGYTF
V gene: TRBV30; D gene: TRBD1; J gene: TRBJ1-5; clone size: .; CDR3 DNA: TGTGCCTGGAGTGCTTGGGGTAAGGACAGGGTACGGCAGCCCCAGCATTTT; CDR3 protein: CAWSAWGKDRVRQPQHF
V gene: TRBV3-1/TRBV3-2; D gene: TRBD1; J gene: TRBJ2-1; clone size: .; CDR3 DNA: TGTGCCAGCAGCCAAGTCGACAGGGGGCCTTACAATGAGCAGTTCTTC; CDR3 protein: CASSQVDRGPYNEQFF
V gene: TRBV28; D gene: TRBD1; J gene: TRBJ2-7; clone size: .; CDR3 DNA: TGTGCCAGCAGTCCCCTGACAGGGATCACCTACGAGCAGTACTTC; CDR3 protein: CASSPLTGITYEQYF
V gene: TRBV21-1; D gene: .; J gene: TRBJ1-4; clone size: .; CDR3 DNA: TGTGCCAGCAGCACCCGGGAGGGACTGGGGGGCGGTGAAAAACTGTTTTTT; CDR3 protein: CASSTREGLGGGEKLFF
V gene: TRBV12-3/TRBV12-4; D gene: .; J gene: TRBJ1-1; clone size: .; CDR3 DNA: TGTGCCAGCAGGCCACTCGGGAACACTGAAGCTTTCTTT; CDR3 protein: CASRPLGNTEAFF
V gene: TRBV7-9; D gene: .; J gene: TRBJ1-2; clone size: .; CDR3 DNA: TGTGCCAGCAGCTTAGGCCCGCTAACAGACCGGGAAGGCTACACCTTC; CDR3 protein: CASSLGPLTDREGYTF
V gene: TRBV3-1/TRBV3-2; D gene: TRBD2; J gene: TRBJ2-4; clone size: .; CDR3 DNA: TGTGCCAGCAGCCAAATTCGACTAGCGGGAGGGCCGAACATTCAGTACTTC; CDR3 protein: CASSQIRLAGGPNIQYF
V gene: TRBV19; D gene: TRBD1; J gene: TRBJ2-7; clone size: once; CDR3 DNA: TGTGCCAGTAGTAGTCAAAGGGACAGCAACTACGAGCAGTACTTC; CDR3 protein: CASSSQRDSNYEQYF
V gene: TRBV6-5; D gene: TRBD1; J gene: TRBJ1-5; clone size: .; CDR3 DNA: TGTGCCAGCAGTTACGCTGACAGGGGCCAGCCCCAGCATTTT; CDR3 protein: CASSYADRGQPQHF
V gene: TRBV7-8; D gene: .; J gene: TRBJ2-7; clone size: .; CDR3 DNA: TGTGCCAGCAGCCCAGGACAGAATTACGAGCAGTACTTC; CDR3 protein: CASSPGQNYEQYF
V gene: TRBV6-6; D gene: TRBD1; J gene: TRBJ1-2; clone size: .; CDR3 DNA: TGTGCCAGCAGTTATTCGGACAGGGTGGGCTACACCTTC; CDR3 protein: CASSYSDRVGYTF
V gene: TRBV28; D gene: .; J gene: TRBJ1-5; clone size: .; CDR3 DNA: TGTGCCAGCAGCCAGACCGGGACAATAAATTGGGTCGATCAGCCCCAGCATTTT; CDR3 protein: CASSQTGTINWVDQPQHF
V gene: TRBV12-3/TRBV12-4; D gene: .; J gene: TRBJ2-7; clone size: .; CDR3 DNA: TGTGCCAGCAGTCAAGGGGCAGGGGCCGGGCAGTACTTC; CDR3 protein: CASSQGAGAGQYF
V gene: TRBV28; D gene: TRBD1; J gene: TRBJ1-2; clone size: .; CDR3 DNA: TGTGCCAGCAGTCCCCAGGGACAGGGGGGCTATGGCTACACCTTC; CDR3 protein: CASSPQGQGGYGYTF
V gene: TRBV29-1; D gene: .; J gene: TRBJ2-5; clone size: .; CDR3 DNA: TGCAGCGTGGGGCCCTTATTCCAAGAGACCCAGTACTTC; CDR3 protein: CSVGPLFQETQYF
V gene: TRBV19; D gene: TRBD1; J gene: TRBJ1-4; clone size: few; CDR3 DNA: TGTGCCAGTGGGACAGGCTATAATGAAAAACTGTTTTTT; CDR3 protein: CASGTGYNEKLFF
V gene: TRBV4-3; D gene: TRBD2; J gene: TRBJ2-1; clone size: .; CDR3 DNA: TGCGCCAGCAGCCAAGACGTCGGGACTAGCGGGAGGAATGAGCAGTTCTTC; CDR3 protein: CASSQDVGTSGRNEQFF
V gene: TRBV7-2; D gene: .; J gene: TRBJ2-7; clone size: .; CDR3 DNA: TGTGCCAGCAGCTTTGCAGGGGCCCCCTACGAGCAGTACTTC; CDR3 protein: CASSFAGAPYEQYF
V gene: TRBV3-1/TRBV3-2; D gene: TRBD2; J gene: TRBJ2-1; clone size: .; CDR3 DNA: TGTGCCAGCAGCCCTTGGACTAGCGGGAGTGGTAATGAGCAGTTCTTC; CDR3 protein: CASSPWTSGSGNEQFF
V gene: TRBV6-4; D gene: .; J gene: TRBJ2-3; clone size: few; CDR3 DNA: TGTGCCAGCAGTGACTCGGGGGCGGCTAGCACAGATACGCAGTATTTT; CDR3 protein: CASSDSGAASTDTQYF
V gene: TRBV29-1; D gene: .; J gene: TRBJ2-5; clone size: .; CDR3 DNA: TGCAGCGTTGAAGATTCTTTGCGAGGGGGGACAGTCCAAGAGACCCAGTACTTC; CDR3 protein: CSVEDSLRGGTVQETQYF
V gene: TRBV12-3/TRBV12-4; D gene: .; J gene: TRBJ1-5; clone size: .; CDR3 DNA: TGTGCCAGCAGTCCGAGGACTGTACAGCCCCAGCATTTT; CDR3 protein: CASSPRTVQPQHF
V gene: TRBV28; D gene: .; J gene: TRBJ2-3; clone size: .; CDR3 DNA: TGTGCCAGCAGTTTACCCATAGCTGGCACAGATACGCAGTATTTT; CDR3 protein: CASSLPIAGTDTQYF
V gene: TRBV10-2; D gene: TRBD2; J gene: TRBJ2-3; clone size: once; CDR3 DNA: TGCGCCAGCAGTGGGACTAGCGGGATCACAGATACGCAGTATTTT; CDR3 protein: CASSGTSGITDTQYF